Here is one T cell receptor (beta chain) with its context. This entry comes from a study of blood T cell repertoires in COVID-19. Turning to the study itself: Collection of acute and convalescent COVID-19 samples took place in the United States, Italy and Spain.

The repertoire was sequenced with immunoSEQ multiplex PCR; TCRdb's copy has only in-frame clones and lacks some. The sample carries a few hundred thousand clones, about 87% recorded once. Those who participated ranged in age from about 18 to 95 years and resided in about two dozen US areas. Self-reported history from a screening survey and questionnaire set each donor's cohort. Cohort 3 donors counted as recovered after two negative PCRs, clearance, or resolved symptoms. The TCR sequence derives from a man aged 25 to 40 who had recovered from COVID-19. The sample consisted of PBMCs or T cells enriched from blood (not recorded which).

The CDR3 protein is CASSSNRVRAEQYF. As DNA, the CDR3 is TGCGCCAGCAGCAGCAACAGGGTTCGGGCCGAGCAGTACTTC. The chain uses TRBV5-1 and TRBJ2-7, with D perhaps matching TRBD1 (6 bases). Germline V lookup: CDR1 SGHRS, CDR2 YFSETQ. V lost 4 bases and J lost 6, with 17 bases in between. CDR3 size: 14 residues.